Below, one TCR beta chain is given with its context. Assay: immunoSEQ multiplex PCR; the TCRdb copy retains only in-frame clones and omits some. The top ten clones hold about 0.89% of a sample with some 1.1 million clones, approximately 77% of them seen once. The CDR3 spans 16 residues. Germline V gene sequence: CDR1 SGHRS, CDR2 YFSETQ. Germline trimming cut 4 bases from V and 2 bases from J; bases unmatched to any gene: 5. The sample originates from a study of shared clonotypes between healthy human individuals. Material for sequencing was memory CD4+ T cells from PBMCs. Subset given: CD45RA-negative fraction. This TCR came from a man aged 18 to 30 in good health. Some clones in this sample may be carry-over from other donors' samples. The chain couples TRBV5-1 to TRBJ2-3; 12 bases fit TRBD2. CDR3 region: CASSPWTSGDTDTQYF. In DNA, the CDR3 is TGCGCCAGCAGCCCCTGGACTAGCGGGGACACAGATACGCAGTATTTT.